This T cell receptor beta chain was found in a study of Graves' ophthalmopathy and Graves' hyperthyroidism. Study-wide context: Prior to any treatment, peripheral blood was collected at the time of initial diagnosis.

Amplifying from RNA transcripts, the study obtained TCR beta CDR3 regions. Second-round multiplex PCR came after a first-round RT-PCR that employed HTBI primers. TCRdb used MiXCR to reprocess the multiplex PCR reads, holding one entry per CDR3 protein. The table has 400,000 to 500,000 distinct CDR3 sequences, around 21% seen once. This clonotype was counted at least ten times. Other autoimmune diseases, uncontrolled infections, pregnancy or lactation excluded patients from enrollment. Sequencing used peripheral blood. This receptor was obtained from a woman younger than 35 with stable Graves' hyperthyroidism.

The DNA for the CDR3 is TGTGCCAGCAGTTACTCGATCGGACAGGGCTACGAGCAGTACTTC. It is translated as CASSYSIGQGYEQYF. J is TRBJ2-7 and V is TRBV6-5, with 8 positions matching TRBD1. After removal of 0 bases from V and 3 bases from J, the junction contained 4 bases not matched to a gene. CDR1 MNHEY and CDR2 SVGAGI come from the germline V gene. This CDR3 contains 15 residues.